These T cell receptor beta chains were read from a single sample in a study of T cell repertoires in aging, cancer and after chemotherapy. TCRdb re-derived calls from the multiplex PCR reads in MiXCR, one entry per CDR3 protein. The sample lists over 8,500 distinct CDR3 sequences, approximately 25% occurring once. Sequenced sample: blood. The source of these receptors is a human donor in good health. Each CDR3 is given with its conserved first and last residue.

TRBV13	TRBJ2-3	CASSLRVGMGFTDTQYF
TRBV19	TRBJ1-5	CASSGQVRGNQPQHF
TRBV12-3/TRBV12-4	TRBJ2-7	CASSKFGGTGNSYEQYF
TRBV9	TRBJ1-4	CASSRDSASQNEKLFF
TRBV6-2/TRBV6-3	TRBJ2-1	CASTRTSGRNEQFF
TRBV6-1	TRBJ2-7	CASSDHRGYQTYEQYF
TRBV4-1	TRBJ2-1	CASSQDFGESYNEQFF
TRBV18	TRBJ2-4	CASSPGHQAKNIQYF
TRBV6-5	TRBJ1-5	CASSYGSGQPQHF
TRBV5-1	TRBJ2-1	CASGGDSGGRDEQFF
TRBV5-6	TRBJ2-1	CASSLPSGRAGQYNEQFF
TRBV5-4	TRBJ2-3	CASSFKLAGADTQYF
TRBV27	TRBJ2-7	CARSRGGTYEQYF
TRBV20-1	TRBJ2-1	CSAREGLAGIRQFF
TRBV27	TRBJ2-1	CASSGKTGGPRFEQFF
TRBV7-9	TRBJ1-2	CASSFGSGYTF
TRBV7-2	TRBJ1-3	CASSAGGHSGNTIYF
TRBV25-1	TRBJ2-3	CASSASGRARSTDTQYF
TRBV5-5	TRBJ1-1	CASGAWGGTEAFF
TRBV27	TRBJ2-1	CASSLRPPLAGLPPSTQFF
TRBV20-1	TRBJ1-1	CSAREGNSEAFF
TRBV11-3	TRBJ2-2	CASSLHDRRAWAGELFF
TRBV4-1	TRBJ2-7	CASSHQGVSYEQYF
TRBV7-6	TRBJ2-1	CASSLEGNEQFF
TRBV7-2	TRBJ2-5	CASSLVPPGGATPETQYF
TRBV18	TRBJ2-4	CASSPGQRKDIQYF
TRBV11-2	TRBJ1-4	CASSLAGAGNEKLFF
TRBV18	TRBJ2-1	CASSLGLAGENEQFF
TRBV6-2/TRBV6-3	TRBJ2-3	CASSPQEASTDTQYF
TRBV27	TRBJ1-5	CASSRTDNQPQHF
TRBV6-4	TRBJ2-7	CAISYVPGGPYEQYF
TRBV6-1	TRBJ2-3	CAISGGVGNTDTQYF
TRBV27	TRBJ2-4	CASTTGGKNIQYF
TRBV24-1	TRBJ2-2	CATSSGRLGYTGELFF
TRBV14	TRBJ1-1	CASSPGEPNTEAFF
TRBV7-2	TRBJ2-1	CASSLQRGDEQFF
TRBV5-4	TRBJ2-2	CASSDGTGNTGELFF
TRBV5-5	TRBJ1-3	CASSFSTGPGGNTIYF
TRBV28	TRBJ1-2	CASTQTGFGYTF
TRBV20-1	TRBJ2-2	CSASQGGTVTGELFF
TRBV28	TRBJ1-3	CASSLWADPGNTIYF
TRBV19	TRBJ1-1	CASNYRGRENTEAFF
TRBV28	TRBJ2-3	CATSFSGIGTDTQYF
TRBV6-1	TRBJ2-2	CASTILEYNTGELFF
TRBV12-3/TRBV12-4	TRBJ2-3	CASSYRQGLGTDTQYF
TRBV27	TRBJ1-1	CASSLKPPAGWGVTKAFF
TRBV20-1	TRBJ2-2	CSAQPGQHTGELFF
TRBV28	TRBJ2-7	CASSFPPGTGFYEQYF
TRBV12-3/TRBV12-4	TRBJ2-7	CASRPKVWSYEQYF
TRBV27	TRBJ2-5	CASSLQETQYF
TRBV5-1	TRBJ2-7	CASRGYDNEQYF